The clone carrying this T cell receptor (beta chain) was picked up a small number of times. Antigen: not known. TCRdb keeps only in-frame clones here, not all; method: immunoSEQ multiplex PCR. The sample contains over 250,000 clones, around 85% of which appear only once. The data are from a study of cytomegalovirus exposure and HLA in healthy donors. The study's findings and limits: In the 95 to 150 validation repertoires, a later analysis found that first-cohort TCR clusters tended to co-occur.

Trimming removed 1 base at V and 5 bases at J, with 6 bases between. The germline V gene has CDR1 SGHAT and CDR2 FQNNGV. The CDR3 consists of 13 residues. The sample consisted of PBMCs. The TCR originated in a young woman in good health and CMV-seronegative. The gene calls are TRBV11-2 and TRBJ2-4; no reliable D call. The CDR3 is CASSLGRENIQYF. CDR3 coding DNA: TGTGCCAGCAGCTTAGGCCGGGAAAACATTCAGTACTTC. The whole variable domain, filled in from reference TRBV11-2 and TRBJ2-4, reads EAGVAQSPRYKIIEKRQSVAFWCNPISGHATLYWYQQILGQGPKLLIQFQNNGVVDDSQLPKDRFSAERLKGVDSTLKIQPAKLEDSAVYLCASSLGRENIQYFGAGTRLSVL.